This T cell receptor (beta chain) originates from a study of long-term antiretroviral therapy in people with HIV (dated by TCRdb to between 2020 and 2023). Describing the broader study: The earliest samples were collected roughly a decade before the 2015 WHO recommendation for immediate ART, at a time when ART was usually postponed until CD4 counts fell. No cross-contamination during QIAcube processing turned up in test extractions that ran a monoclonal T-cell line alongside approximately 35 polyclonal samples. Among the roughly 30 participants with HIV, ten to eleven were female. From some 33 adults with confirmed HIV infection, the cohort provided under 200 cryopreserved PBMC samples, gathered serially across a mean of roughly 6 years (range 1-12). A retrospective serial study tested whether changes in peripheral blood TRB repertoire composition and diversity were associated with ART initiation and durable HIV suppression.

This clone was seen once. Its specific antigen is unknown. It has no much larger one-base neighbor in the sample; base qualities were not kept. From cysteine to phenylalanine, the CDR3 is 13 amino acids long. Only the CDR3 portion is preserved as DNA: 39 bases, with reading frame beginning at the first base. Looking up the germline V gene (reference sequence) yields CDR1 GTSNPN and CDR2 SVGIG. V is clipped by 0 bases and J by 4 bases, and the sequence between their germline boundaries is 7 bases long. Overall study outcomes, separate from this receptor: Compared with controls, HIV repertoires had narrower CDR3 length ranges, and the network structure pointed to an antigen-experienced repertoire that shifted only slightly toward naive after ART. The samples span the years 2004 to 2017, and the ART regimens used may be less effective than current regimens. Inferences about post-ART repertoire changes were limited because no data were available on ART adherence, viral resistance or therapy changes. Starting ART was linked to a significant rise in TRB diversity, yet even after long-term ART the diversity remained significantly lower than in transplant donor controls. Because PBMC availability was limited, only the TCR beta chain was sequenced, with no alpha chain pairing. The repertoire was dominated across all time points by expanded TRB clones identified before ART initiation, although this dominance was seen to fluctuate and to decrease in many PLHIV after ART. Because cell numbers in pre-ART samples were limited, unsorted PBMC were profiled instead of sorted CD4+ and CD8+ T cells.

The immunoSEQ hsTCRB v3.0 assay was used at survey level resolution for TRB variable region sequencing. The target sequencing depth for TRB was roughly 40,000-50,000 T-cell genomes per sample. An Illumina MiSeq with a v3 150-cycle kit was used to sequence the pooled TRB libraries. Per the original workflow: Analysis of repertoires was carried out in R inside a reproducible Nextflow workflow spanning QC, data transformation and analysis. Custom analyses were implemented in LymphoSeq2, an R package for AIRR-Seq data exploration. Several samples yielding fewer than 5000 total TRB sequences were excluded, leaving approximately 200 analyzed HIV repertoires. Among the approximately 200 retained HIV repertoires, some 60 were collected before ART initiation and over 120 were collected after ART initiation. Repertoires were downsampled to 5000 TRB nucleotide sequences, with summary statistics averaged over 100 downsampling iterations. TRB sequences were retained for analysis only if CDR3 regions of at least seven amino acids were present. Diversity was assessed using a clonality score derived from Shannon entropy and using the Gini coefficient. In the repertoire networks, any two of the top 5000 CDR3 amino acid sequences were linked whenever the two sequences differed by an edit distance of one. Antigen specificity groups and MHC restriction were predicted for TRB CDR3 amino acid sequences with GLIPH2. Known CMV, EBV, HIV or tissue antigen associations were flagged by matching CDR3 amino acid sequences against VDJdb and McPAS-TCR. Pre-ART, post-ART and control groups were compared with Wilcoxon signed-rank tests and Holm-Bonferroni correction. In its TCRdb copy, this immuneACCESS table keeps in-frame sequences only and misses some clones. Where compared with another copy, unresolved V genes explain less than half of these, and the others have no known cause. V, J and clone size are those of that table, while D and trimming were read from the DNA. The sample contains 25,000 to 35,000 clones, more than 85% of them found a single time. The ten most abundant clones make up 5.5% to 7% of the sample.

Participants were included only if at least one PBMC sample before ART initiation and at least two post-ART samples were available. All participants with HIV were treated in the United States of America. Before DNA extraction, cryopreserved samples of roughly 1-10 million PBMC were thawed and washed. At the time of the earliest PBMC sample for each participant with HIV, ages ranged from roughly 20 to 60 years. Each participant contributed PBMC samples from 1-4 timepoints before ART initiation and 2-8 timepoints after ART initiation, with a median of 7 samples. For every participant, serial HIV viral load, CD4+ T-cell count, ART history and demographic data were obtained. Genomic DNA was extracted from unsorted PBMC with a Qiagen kit on a QIAcube, processed in batches of 12 samples.

The sequence was obtained from a middle-aged woman with HIV. This chain joins TRBV30 to TRBJ1-5; the D gene is unclear. The specimen comprised unsorted PBMCs, sampled roughly 6.3 years after starting antiretroviral therapy. The encoded CDR3 is CAWSVLGNQPQHF. The sequenced DNA is TGTGCCTGGAGTGTACTGGGGAATCAGCCCCAGCATTTT.